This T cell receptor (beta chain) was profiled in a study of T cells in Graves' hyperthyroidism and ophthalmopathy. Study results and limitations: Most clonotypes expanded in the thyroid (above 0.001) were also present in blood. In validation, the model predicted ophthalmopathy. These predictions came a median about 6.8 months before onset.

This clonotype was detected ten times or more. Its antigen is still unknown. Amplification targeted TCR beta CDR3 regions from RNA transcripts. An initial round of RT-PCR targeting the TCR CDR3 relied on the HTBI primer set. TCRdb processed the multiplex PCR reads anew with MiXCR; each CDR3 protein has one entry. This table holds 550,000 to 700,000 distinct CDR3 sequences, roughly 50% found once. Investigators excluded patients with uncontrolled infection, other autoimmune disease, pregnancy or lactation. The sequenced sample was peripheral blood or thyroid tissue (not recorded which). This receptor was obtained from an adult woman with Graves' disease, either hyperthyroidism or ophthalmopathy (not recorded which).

CDR3: CASRSGQGAIYEQYF. The DNA of the CDR3 is TGTGCCAGTAGATCGGGACAGGGGGCAATCTACGAGCAGTACTTC. The chain has TRBV19 and TRBJ2-7; 12 bases fit TRBD1. The CDR3 loop spans 15 amino acids. The ends lost 6 bases at V and 3 bases at J; junction bases unmatched: 6. Germline values: CDR1 LNHDA, CDR2 SQIVND (reference sequence).